This T cell receptor (beta chain) comes out of a study of T-cell reconstitution after alpha-beta-depleted transplantation in children. The study's findings and limits: At one year after transplant, newly produced T cells mostly accounted for T-cell counts and diversity. Where some patients showed high TCRbeta diversity at day 60, it came from recipient T cells and thymic progenitors that had survived.

V lost 0 bases and J 1 base, leaving 8 bases between the germline ends. The CDR3 is 15 amino acids. Germline CDR1 SGHRS, CDR2 YFSETQ. For TCRbeta, the library was prepared with unique molecular identifiers. TCRdb re-called the PCR reads through MiXCR, storing one row per CDR3 protein. The sample contains roughly 120,000 distinct CDR3 sequences, about a tenth of which appear only once. This clonotype was counted at least ten times. What it recognizes is unknown. The TCR comes from a boy younger than 10 with acute lymphoblastic leukemia, due to receive a stem cell transplant. The V gene is TRBV5-1, the J gene TRBJ2-4; D may correspond to TRBD1 or TRBD2 (5 bases each). The sequencing used PBMCs, collected before TCRalphabeta/CD19-depleted stem cell transplant. The chain's CDR3 is CASSLVGEAKNIQYF. The DNA for the CDR3 is TGCGCCAGCAGCTTGGTGGGGGAGGCCAAAAACATTCAGTACTTC.